In this sample, the clone carrying this TCR beta chain turned up once. The PCR was carried out with 60 Vbeta primers and 13 Jbeta primers. The data were produced by immunoSEQ multiplex PCR, yet TCRdb's version contains in-frame clones alone and is incomplete. This table holds roughly 130,000 clones, roughly four fifths found once. The entry originates in a study of cytomegalovirus exposure and HLA in healthy donors. The CDR3 consists of 14 residues. V lost 5 bases and J 4 bases, leaving 13 bases between the germline ends. Germline values: CDR1 SGHNT, CDR2 YENEEA. This sequence joins TRBV11-3 and TRBJ2-3; maybe TRBD1 (6 bases). The sample consisted of PBMCs. The clonotype originates from a woman in her 50s in good health and CMV-seronegative. CDR3 DNA: TGTGCCAGCAGCGCACGGACAGTATCAGATACGCAGTATTTT. This sequence encodes CASSARTVSDTQYF.